This is a list of T cell receptor beta chains from one sample in a study of regulatory T cells in long-lasting Graves disease. One entry per CDR3 protein results from TCRdb running MiXCR on the multiplex PCR reads. Altogether 530,000 or so distinct CDR3 sequences are present, roughly 13% being singletons, with the ten largest covering 10%. A further study also used this sample, focusing on T cells in Graves' hyperthyroidism and ophthalmopathy.

The sequencing here drew on peripheral blood mononuclear cells (PBMCs), taken at new diagnosis, from a patient treated with antithyroid drugs. The receptor source for this set is a man aged 25-40 years with Graves disease. Each CDR3 is given with its conserved first and last residue. Size values are once, few and many counts, or a class for expanded clones, and some rows have none.

clone size: .
V gene: TRBV4-1
J gene: TRBJ2-3
CDR3 protein: CASSPSGRGVDTQYF

clone size: few
V gene: TRBV19
J gene: TRBJ1-2
CDR3 protein: CASSKFGGNSNYGYTF

clone size: .
V gene: TRBV7-9
J gene: TRBJ1-3
CDR3 protein: CASSLVGTRNTIYF

clone size: few
V gene: TRBV9
J gene: TRBJ2-1
CDR3 protein: CASSAKGGSGKTYNEQFF

clone size: many
V gene: TRBV12-3/TRBV12-4
J gene: TRBJ2-5
CDR3 protein: CASSSTLRGIETQYF

clone size: many
V gene: TRBV20-1
J gene: TRBJ2-3
CDR3 protein: CSAEDRGPGDTQYF

clone size: .
V gene: TRBV5-1
J gene: TRBJ2-7
CDR3 protein: CASSLASGRPYEQYF

clone size: .
V gene: TRBV10-1
J gene: TRBJ2-3
CDR3 protein: CASSEEPGAVEDTQYF

clone size: .
V gene: TRBV27
J gene: TRBJ2-7
CDR3 protein: CASSLLGGVDHEQYF

clone size: .
V gene: TRBV3-1
J gene: TRBJ2-3
CDR3 protein: CASSQTKGLAGGHDTQYF

clone size: .
V gene: TRBV29-1
J gene: TRBJ2-3
CDR3 protein: CRAREDLDTQYF

clone size: many
V gene: TRBV19
J gene: TRBJ2-1
CDR3 protein: CASTPPGLAGYEQFF

clone size: many
V gene: TRBV27
J gene: TRBJ2-5
CDR3 protein: CASSLFGRGGRETQYF

clone size: .
V gene: TRBV4-2
J gene: TRBJ2-5
CDR3 protein: CASSQVGGSGRAKETQYF

clone size: many
V gene: TRBV19
J gene: TRBJ1-2
CDR3 protein: CASSLSGQGAYGYTF

clone size: many
V gene: TRBV28
J gene: TRBJ2-7
CDR3 protein: CASSLRGQPPYEQYF

clone size: few
V gene: TRBV12-3/TRBV12-4
J gene: TRBJ2-1
CDR3 protein: CASRNRDRTYNEQFF

clone size: many
V gene: TRBV6-1
J gene: TRBJ2-6
CDR3 protein: CASQSSGANVLTF